Sequencing of this T cell receptor beta chain was carried out in a study of T cells in Graves' hyperthyroidism and ophthalmopathy. This clonotype came up a few times. What it binds is unknown. No ophthalmopathy progression within 18 months constituted stable Graves' hyperthyroidism. Hyperthyroidism, newly diagnosed and lasting under 2 months, affected patients aged 18 to 65. Trimming shortened V by 3 bases and J by 7 bases, and 13 bases separated the two germline ends. The CDR3 spans 14 residues. General study points: Before onset, ophthalmopathy was predicted by the model a median approximately 6.7 months earlier.

The source material, RNA transcripts, was used to amplify TCR beta CDR3 regions. With the HTBI primer set, the TCR CDR3 went through a first round of RT-PCR. MiXCR, applied by TCRdb to the multiplex PCR reads, yields one record per CDR3 protein. This table holds about 840,000 distinct CDR3 sequences, more than 30% found once. This chain connects TRBV12-3 or TRBV12-4 to TRBJ1-5; D not resolved. This receptor was identified in a man aged 18 to 29 with Graves' hyperthyroidism. The sample was blood. CDR3 residues: CASSFGPPKQPQHF. CDR3 nucleotide sequence: TGTGCCAGCAGTTTCGGGCCGCCGAAACAGCCCCAGCATTTT.